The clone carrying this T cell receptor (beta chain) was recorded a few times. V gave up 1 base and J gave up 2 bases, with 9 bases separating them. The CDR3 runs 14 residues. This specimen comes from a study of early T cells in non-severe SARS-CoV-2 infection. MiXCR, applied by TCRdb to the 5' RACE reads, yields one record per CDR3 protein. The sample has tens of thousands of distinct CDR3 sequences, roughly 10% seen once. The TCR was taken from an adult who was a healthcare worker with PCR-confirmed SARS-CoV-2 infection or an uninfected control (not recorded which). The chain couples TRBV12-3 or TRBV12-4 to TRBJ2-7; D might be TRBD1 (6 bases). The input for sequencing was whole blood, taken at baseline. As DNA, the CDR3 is TGTGCCAGCAGTTTAGACAGGGCCACCTACGAGCAGTACTTC. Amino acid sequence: CASSLDRATYEQYF.